Listed below are T cell receptor beta chains from one sample, sequenced in a study of blood T cell repertoires in COVID-19. This table comes from immunoSEQ multiplex PCR, and its TCRdb copy is limited to in-frame clones, with some not included. This table has more than 100,000 clones, 80% to 90% appearing once. Sample: peripheral blood. The receptors derive from a human donor in a cohort sampled during active COVID-19. CDR3s include the opening cysteine and the closing phenylalanine or tryptophan. Fields, in order: CDR3 length, D gene, V gene, clone size, J gene, CDR3 DNA, CDR3 protein. D genes are given only for firm matches. Size values are once, few and many counts, or a class for expanded clones, and some rows have none.

CDR3 length: 15
D gene: -
V gene: TRBV9
clone size: -
J gene: TRBJ1-2
CDR3 DNA: TGTGCCAGCAGCTATGGGCAAAGGGACAACAATGGCTACACCTTC
CDR3 protein: CASSYGQRDNNGYTF

CDR3 length: 15
D gene: TRBD1
V gene: TRBV24-1
clone size: -
J gene: TRBJ1-2
CDR3 DNA: TGTGCCACCAGTGACAGTAAAACAGGGGACTATGGCTACACCTTC
CDR3 protein: CATSDSKTGDYGYTF

CDR3 length: 16
D gene: TRBD1
V gene: TRBV9
clone size: -
J gene: TRBJ2-1
CDR3 DNA: TGTGCCAGCAGCGTAGGAGGGGGCGACTTCCGGAATGAGCAGTTCTTC
CDR3 protein: CASSVGGGDFRNEQFF

CDR3 length: 11
D gene: -
V gene: TRBV6-2/TRBV6-3
clone size: -
J gene: TRBJ1-2
CDR3 DNA: TGTGCCAGCAGTCTCTACGATGGCTACACCTTC
CDR3 protein: CASSLYDGYTF

CDR3 length: 13
D gene: -
V gene: TRBV12-3/TRBV12-4
clone size: -
J gene: TRBJ2-7
CDR3 DNA: TGTGCCAGCAGTCTACAGGGTTCCTACGAGCAGTACTTC
CDR3 protein: CASSLQGSYEQYF

CDR3 length: 14
D gene: TRBD1
V gene: TRBV24-1
clone size: -
J gene: TRBJ2-7
CDR3 DNA: TGTGCCACCAGTGGGGGGACAGGGGGCCTCGAGCAGTACTTC
CDR3 protein: CATSGGTGGLEQYF

CDR3 length: 14
D gene: TRBD2
V gene: TRBV28
clone size: -
J gene: TRBJ2-5
CDR3 DNA: TGTGCCAGCAGTTTTAGCGGGAGATCAGAGACCCAGTACTTC
CDR3 protein: CASSFSGRSETQYF

CDR3 length: 17
D gene: TRBD2
V gene: TRBV28
clone size: -
J gene: TRBJ2-3
CDR3 DNA: TGTGCCAGCAGTCCCCCGGGCCTAGCGGGAGGGATGGATACGCAGTATTTT
CDR3 protein: CASSPPGLAGGMDTQYF

CDR3 length: 18
D gene: TRBD2
V gene: TRBV4-3
clone size: many
J gene: TRBJ2-7
CDR3 DNA: TGCGCCAGCAGCCCCCAAGGGCTAGCGGGAGAGACGTCCTACGAGCAGTACTTC
CDR3 protein: CASSPQGLAGETSYEQYF

CDR3 length: 13
D gene: -
V gene: TRBV6-5
clone size: -
J gene: TRBJ1-4
CDR3 DNA: TGTGCCAGCAGGGCAACAACTAATGAAAAACTGTTTTTT
CDR3 protein: CASRATTNEKLFF

CDR3 length: 14
D gene: -
V gene: TRBV19
clone size: -
J gene: TRBJ1-1
CDR3 DNA: TGTGCCAGTAGTGTACGCACAGAGAACACTGAAGCTTTCTTT
CDR3 protein: CASSVRTENTEAFF

CDR3 length: 18
D gene: TRBD2
V gene: TRBV4-3
clone size: -
J gene: TRBJ2-5
CDR3 DNA: TGCGCCAGCAGCCTTCACCGGGCTAGCGGGAATCCCCAAGAGACCCAGTACTTC
CDR3 protein: CASSLHRASGNPQETQYF

CDR3 length: 17
D gene: TRBD1
V gene: TRBV5-6
clone size: -
J gene: TRBJ2-1
CDR3 DNA: TGTGCCAGCAGCTTGATGGGACAGGCGAGCTCCTACAATGAGCAGTTCTTC
CDR3 protein: CASSLMGQASSYNEQFF

CDR3 length: 19
D gene: TRBD2
V gene: TRBV3-1/TRBV3-2
clone size: many
J gene: TRBJ2-7
CDR3 DNA: TGTGCCAGCAGCCAAGGAGGACGGACTAGCGGGACCCTAACCTACGAGCAGTACTTC
CDR3 protein: CASSQGGRTSGTLTYEQYF

CDR3 length: 12
D gene: -
V gene: TRBV5-1
clone size: -
J gene: TRBJ2-7
CDR3 DNA: TGCGCCAGCAGCTGGACTGAAGGCGAGCAGTACTTC
CDR3 protein: CASSWTEGEQYF

CDR3 length: 13
D gene: TRBD1
V gene: TRBV30
clone size: -
J gene: TRBJ1-5
CDR3 DNA: TGTGCCTGGAGTCGACAGGGGAATCAGCCCCAGCATTTT
CDR3 protein: CAWSRQGNQPQHF

CDR3 length: 15
D gene: TRBD2
V gene: TRBV6-2/TRBV6-3
clone size: -
J gene: TRBJ2-3
CDR3 DNA: TGTGCCAGCAGTCGACTAGCGGGGAACACAGATACGCAGTATTTT
CDR3 protein: CASSRLAGNTDTQYF